The table lists the clone carrying this T cell receptor beta chain with a few counts. Its target is unknown. Each CDR3 protein is one row after TCRdb ran MiXCR on the RT-PCR reads. Found here are more than 600,000 distinct CDR3 sequences, approximately 17% of them singletons; the top ten hold roughly 10%. CDR1 SGHRS and CDR2 YFSETQ come from the germline V gene. Deletions cut 4 bases from V and 4 bases from J, with 10 bases between. The CDR3 covers 13 residues. These data come from a study of response to subunit inactivated influenza vaccine. General study findings and limits: Only a handful of new T cells, the authors suggested, are recruited with each seasonal influenza vaccination.

This receptor was identified in a man in his forties or fifties who received an inactivated influenza vaccine. Source: PBMCs from blood, taken less than 6 days after vaccination. V gene TRBV5-1 combines with J gene TRBJ2-3; D unresolved. The chain's CDR3 is CASSPVRSDTQYF. Here the CDR3 DNA reads TGCGCCAGCAGCCCAGTCAGATCAGATACGCAGTATTTT.